One sample yielded the 26 T cell receptor beta chains listed below, sequenced in a study of technical replicates of blood from several donors. Assay used: immunoSEQ multiplex PCR; TCRdb lists only in-frame clones, some missing. The table lists 60,000 to 90,000 clones, about 97% of them singletons. Input material: T cells isolated from PBMCs. Every receptor here comes from a human donor in good health.

V usage is TRBV7-8 and J usage is TRBJ2-3; 7 bases are shared with TRBD2. J gave up 0 bases and V 5 bases, and 5 bases lay outside the gene matches. This CDR3 is 15 amino acids long. Germline V CDR1 and CDR2: SGHVS, FQNEAQ. In DNA, the CDR3 is TGTGCCAGCAGCCCTTGGGAGGGTAGCACAGATACGCAGTATTTT. This translates into CASSPWEGSTDTQYF.

This clone was seen just once. This chain connects TRBV5-1 to TRBJ2-2, with a tentative D call TRBD1 (6 bases). The germline V gene has CDR1 SGHRS and CDR2 YFSETQ. The CDR3 runs to 15 residues. V was pared by 4 bases and J by 0 bases, with 10 bases between. CDR3 sequence reads: CASSEGHANTGELFF. The CDR3 coding sequence is TGCGCCAGCAGCGAGGGACATGCGAACACCGGGGAGCTGTTTTTT. Supplemented by reference TRBV5-1 and TRBJ2-2, the full variable domain reads KAGVTQTPRYLIKTRGQQVTLSCSPISGHRSVSWYQQTPGQGLQFLFEYFSETQRNKGNFPGRFSGRQFSNSRSEMNVSTLELGDSALYLCASSEGHANTGELFFGEGSRLTVL.

The rearrangement uses TRBV28 and TRBJ1-1; a weak D match, TRBD1 (5 bases). V lost 2 bases, J lost 5 bases, and 12 bases lay in between. CDR3 length equals 14 residues. The germline V gene has CDR1 MDHEN and CDR2 SYDVKM. The CDR3 DNA reads as TGTGCCAGCAGTTTAATCGGGGGAGGGACTGAAGCTTTCTTT. Amino acids: CASSLIGGGTEAFF.

This chain links TRBV6-5 with TRBJ2-5, with D maybe TRBD2 (7 bases). The CDR3 sequence is 15 residues long. Germline V gene sequence: CDR1 MNHEY, CDR2 SVGAGI. Deletions cut 0 bases from V and 5 bases from J, with 13 bases between. The DNA for the CDR3 is TGTGCCAGCAGTTACTCAGGGGGGGATGGGGAGACCCAGTACTTC. It encodes CASSYSGGDGETQYF.

The chain recombines TRBV2 with TRBJ1-1; D gene uncertain. CDR1 SNHLY and CDR2 FYNNEI come from the germline V gene. Trimming cost V 3 bases and J 5 bases, with 13 bases left between them. This CDR3 is built from 14 residues. The CDR3 coding sequence is TGTGCCAGCAGTGAGCGGACTCGGATAACTGAAGCTTTCTTT. This sequence encodes CASSERTRITEAFF.

The chain employs TRBV2 and TRBJ1-2, with TRBD1 matching 7 bases. The CDR3 runs to 14 residues. Per the germline V gene, CDR1 is SNHLY and CDR2 is FYNNEI. Trimming cost V 2 bases and J 8 bases; bases outside gene matches: 8. CDR3: CASSELGQSGGYTF. Here the CDR3 DNA reads TGTGCCAGCAGTGAACTGGGACAGTCCGGGGGCTACACCTTC.

V is TRBV27 and J is TRBJ2-5, with D possibly being TRBD1 (6 bases). The length of the CDR3 is 13 residues. Germline values: CDR1 MNHEY, CDR2 SMNVEV (reference sequence). V lost 3 bases, J lost 4 bases, and 9 bases lay in between. CDR3 sequence reads: CASSLGARETQYF. CDR3 in DNA: TGTGCCAGCAGTTTGGGGGCTCGAGAGACCCAGTACTTC.

The chain carries TRBV29-1 and TRBJ1-2; D possibly corresponds to TRBD1 (6 bases). Trimming removed 5 bases at V and 6 bases at J, with 13 bases between. This CDR3 is 12 amino acids long. Germline CDR1 reads SQVTM; CDR2 reads ANQGSEA. CDR3 sequence reads: CSVLKGGDGYTF. DNA for the CDR3: TGCAGCGTTCTAAAAGGGGGGGATGGCTACACCTTC.

The genes are TRBV4-1 and TRBJ2-7; TRBD2 agrees at 7 bases. V was clipped by 0 bases and J by 1 base; unmatched bases: 0. The CDR3 is 14 residues long. Germline V gene sequence: CDR1 MGHRA, CDR2 YSYEKL. The chain's CDR3 is CASSQDSGSYEQYF. CDR3 sequence (DNA): TGCGCCAGCAGCCAAGATAGCGGGTCCTACGAGCAGTACTTC.

This chain joins TRBV6-1 and TRBJ1-3, with a possible D match to TRBD1 (5 bases). The CDR3 is 14 residues long. V lost 2 bases and J lost 5, with 10 bases in between. CDR1 and CDR2 (germline): MNHNS, SASEGT. CDR3 residues: CASSERRGRNTIYF. The CDR3, as DNA: TGTGCCAGCAGTGAACGCCGGGGGAGAAACACCATATATTTT.

The chain has TRBV6-5 and TRBJ2-7; the match to TRBD1 covers 9 bases. CDR3 size: 15 residues. CDR1 and CDR2 from the germline V gene are MNHEY and SVGAGI. V lost 3 bases, J lost 6 bases, and 9 bases stayed unmatched. CDR3 in DNA: TGTGCCAGCAGTTATCAGGGGACAGGGCTGGCCGAGCAGTACTTC. Translating it yields CASSYQGTGLAEQYF.

This chain joins TRBV4-1 and TRBJ2-7; 11 nucleotides align to TRBD1. The CDR3 covers 15 residues. V shed 5 bases and J 1 base; nucleotides not matched to a gene: 4. Germline V gives CDR1 MGHRA, CDR2 YSYEKL. CDR3 nucleotide sequence: TGCGCCAGCAGCGCGGGACAGGGGGTTTCCTACGAGCAGTACTTC. Translated, it gives CASSAGQGVSYEQYF.

The chain recombines TRBV2 with TRBJ1-1, with D possibly TRBD1 on 5 matching bases. V dropped 6 bases and J dropped 1 base, with 9 bases sitting between them. There are 13 residues in the CDR3. Germline V gene lookup returns CDR1 SNHLY and CDR2 FYNNEI. CDR3 DNA sequence: TGTGCCAGCAGCGACGACAGGAACACTGAAGCTTTCTTT. It codes for CASSDDRNTEAFF. Looking up the rest from reference TRBV2 and TRBJ1-1 gives the full variable domain: EPEVTQTPSHQVTQMGQEVILRCVPISNHLYFYWYRQILGQKVEFLVSFYNNEISEKSEIFDDQFSVERPDGSNFTLKIRSTKLEDSAMYFCASSDDRNTEAFFGQGTRLTVV.

The chain is built from TRBV27 and TRBJ2-7; 11 bases match TRBD2. V dropped 3 bases and J dropped 4; count of bases not matched to a gene: 5. The CDR3 spans 15 residues. The V gene's germline CDR1 is MNHEY and CDR2 SMNVEV (reference sequence). CDR3 nucleotide sequence: TGTGCCAGCAGTTTCTATGGGACTAGCGGTTACGAGCAGTACTTC. As protein: CASSFYGTSGYEQYF.

A single count supports this clone. The rearrangement joins TRBV9 to TRBJ1-4; 7 nucleotides align to TRBD1. There are 15 residues in the CDR3. Germline V gene data show CDR1 as SGDLS and CDR2 as YYNGEE. The junction had 4 bases not matched to a gene; V was cut back by 0 bases and J by 5 bases. The chain's CDR3 is CASSVGTGKNEKLFF. CDR3 coding DNA: TGTGCCAGCAGCGTAGGGACAGGAAAGAATGAAAAACTGTTTTTT.

The V gene is TRBV10-1, the J gene TRBJ2-1; 12 bases line up with TRBD2. The length of the CDR3 is 15 residues. Germline values: CDR1 WNHNN, CDR2 SYGVQD (reference sequence). The ends lost 3 bases at V and 8 bases at J; junction bases unmatched: 5. As DNA, the CDR3 is TGCGCCAGCAGTGAATCGACTAGCGGGAGCGATGAGCAGTTCTTC. It yields the protein CASSESTSGSDEQFF.

V gene TRBV7-9 combines with J gene TRBJ1-4; D is unresolved. This CDR3 comprises 13 residues. With 2 bases removed from V and 8 bases from J, the gap between germline ends came to 9 bases. Germline V gene sequence: CDR1 SEHNR, CDR2 FQNEAQ (reference sequence). The CDR3 sequence: CASSLSGNEKLFF. CDR3 DNA: TGTGCCAGCAGCTTATCAGGAAACGAAAAACTGTTTTTT.

CDR3 DNA: TGTGCCACCAGCAGAGATCTGGCGGGAGGGCCCGCCGGGGAGCTGTTTTTT. Its protein product is CATSRDLAGGPAGELFF. The gene calls are TRBV15 and TRBJ2-2, with TRBD2 identical over 9 bases. Unmatched junction bases numbered 8, after V lost 0 bases and J lost 6 bases. This CDR3 is built from 17 residues. CDR1 is LNHNV and CDR2 is YYDKDF in the germline V gene (reference sequence). The complete variable domain, with remaining parts taken from reference TRBV15 and TRBJ2-2, reads DAMVIQNPRYQVTQFGKPVTLSCSQTLNHNVMYWYQQKSSQAPKLLFHYYDKDFNNEADTPDNFQSRRPNTSFCFLDIRSPGLGDTAMYLCATSRDLAGGPAGELFFGEGSRLTVL.

The V gene is TRBV7-8, the J gene TRBJ2-7, with 8 positions matching TRBD1. The CDR3 sequence is 16 residues long. CDR1 is SGHVS and CDR2 is FQNEAQ in the germline V gene. The junction had 13 bases not matched to a gene; V was cut back by 3 bases and J by 6 bases. CDR3 residues: CASSLSDRADRVEQYF. For the CDR3, the DNA is TGTGCCAGCAGCTTGTCGGACAGGGCGGATAGGGTCGAGCAGTACTTC.

The rearrangement links TRBV5-1 to TRBJ2-2, with 8 bases that match TRBD1. This CDR3 has 15 amino acids. J gave up 6 bases and V 4 bases, and 8 bases lay outside the gene matches. The germline V gene has CDR1 SGHRS and CDR2 YFSETQ. The CDR3: CASSPGQGTPGELFF. The DNA of the CDR3 is TGCGCCAGCAGCCCTGGACAGGGAACCCCCGGGGAGCTGTTTTTT.

This chain links TRBV7-9 with TRBJ1-1; D perhaps matches TRBD1 (6 bases). V was pared by 7 bases and J by 12 bases, with 21 bases between. The CDR3 runs to 13 residues. The germline CDR1 and CDR2 sequences are SEHNR and FQNEAQ (reference sequence). The CDR3 region has the DNA TGTGCCAGCAACATTATGATACAGGGCGATACTTTCTTT. Its protein is CASNIMIQGDTFF.

This clone appeared once. The V and J genes are TRBV6-6 and TRBJ1-3; 9 positions match TRBD1. The CDR3 contains 16 residues. The V gene's germline CDR1 is MNHNY and CDR2 SVGAGI (reference sequence). V was clipped by 5 bases and J by 4 bases; unmatched bases: 9. CDR3 DNA sequence: TGTGCCAGCAGTCCCTTACAGGGGGCCGGGGGAAACACCATATATTTT. It encodes CASSPLQGAGGNTIYF.

The V call is TRBV18, the J call TRBJ1-1; no firm D call. The CDR3 sequence is 13 residues long. The germline V gene has CDR1 KGHSH and CDR2 LQKENI. The V end was cut by 6 bases, the J end by 1 base, with 9 bases between. Here the CDR3 DNA reads TGTGCCAGCTCCCGTACTGGGAACACTGAAGCTTTCTTT. It is translated as CASSRTGNTEAFF.

This CDR3 is CASSTIRVRGYTF. The CDR3 DNA follows: TGTGCCAGCAGCACCATCAGGGTGCGGGGCTACACCTTC. The rearrangement links TRBV5-6 to TRBJ1-2; a weak D match, TRBD1 (5 bases). Deletions cut 4 bases from V and 8 bases from J, with 15 bases between. Germline V CDR1 and CDR2: SGHDT, YYEEEE. This CDR3 spans 13 amino acids.

The chain carries TRBV7-8 and TRBJ2-1, with D perhaps matching TRBD2 (6 bases). Germline V gives CDR1 SGHVS, CDR2 FQNEAQ. The CDR3 has 15 amino acids. Deletions cut 3 bases from V and 7 bases from J, with 16 bases between. CDR3 nucleotides: TGTGCCAGCAGCTTGGACGGGAGTAGGAGAAATGAGCAGTTCTTC. This codes for CASSLDGSRRNEQFF.

V gene TRBV7-2 combines with J gene TRBJ2-7; TRBD2 matches 10 bases. Unmatched junction bases numbered 10, after V lost 8 bases and J lost 0 bases. The V gene's germline CDR1 is SGHTA and CDR2 FQGNSA. The CDR3 is made up of 16 amino acids. Here the CDR3 DNA reads TGTGCCAGCGGGAACGGACTAGCGGTTAGCTCCTACGAGCAGTACTTC. Its translation is CASGNGLAVSSYEQYF.